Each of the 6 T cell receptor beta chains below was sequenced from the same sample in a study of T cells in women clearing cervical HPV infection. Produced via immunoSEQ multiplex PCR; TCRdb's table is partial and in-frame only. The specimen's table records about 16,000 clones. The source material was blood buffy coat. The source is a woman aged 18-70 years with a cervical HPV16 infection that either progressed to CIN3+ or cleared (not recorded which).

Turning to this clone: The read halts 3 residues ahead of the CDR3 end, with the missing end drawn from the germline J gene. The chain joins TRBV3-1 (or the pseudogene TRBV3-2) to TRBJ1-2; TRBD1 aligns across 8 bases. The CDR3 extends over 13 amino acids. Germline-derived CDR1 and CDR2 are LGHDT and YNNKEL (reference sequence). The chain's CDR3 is CASSQDGDRGYTF. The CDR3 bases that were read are TGTGCCAGCAGCCAAGATGGAGACAGGGGA.

CDR3: CASSLRDRGPSNTGELFF. The sequenced CDR3 bases are TGTGCCAGCAGTTTAAGGGACAGGGGACCTTCGAACACCGGGGAG. V gene TRBV28 combines with J gene TRBJ2-2; 10 bases are a match to TRBD1. The CDR3 end lies 3 residues beyond the end of the read and is filled in from the germline J gene. V was pared by 2 bases and J by 0 bases, with 6 bases of the junction left unmatched. Germline V CDR1 and CDR2: MDHEN, SYDVKM. This CDR3 has 18 amino acids.

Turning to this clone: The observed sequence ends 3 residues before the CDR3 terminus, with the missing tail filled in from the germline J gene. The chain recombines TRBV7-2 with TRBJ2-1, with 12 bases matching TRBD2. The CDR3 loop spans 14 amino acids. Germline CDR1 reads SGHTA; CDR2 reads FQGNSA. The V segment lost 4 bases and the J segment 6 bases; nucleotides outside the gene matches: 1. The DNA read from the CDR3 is TGTGCCAGCAGCTCACTAGCGGGGGGCAATGAG. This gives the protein CASSSLAGGNE. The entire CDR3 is CASSSLAGGNEQFF.

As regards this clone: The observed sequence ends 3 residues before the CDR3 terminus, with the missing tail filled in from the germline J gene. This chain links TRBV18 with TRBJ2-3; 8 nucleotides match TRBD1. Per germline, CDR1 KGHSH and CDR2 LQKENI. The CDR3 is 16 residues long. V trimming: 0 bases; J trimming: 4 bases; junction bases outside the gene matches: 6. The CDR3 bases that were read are TGTGCCAGCTCACCACCTAGACAGGGGCCAGCAGATACG. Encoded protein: CASSPPRQGPADT. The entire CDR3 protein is CASSPPRQGPADTQYF.

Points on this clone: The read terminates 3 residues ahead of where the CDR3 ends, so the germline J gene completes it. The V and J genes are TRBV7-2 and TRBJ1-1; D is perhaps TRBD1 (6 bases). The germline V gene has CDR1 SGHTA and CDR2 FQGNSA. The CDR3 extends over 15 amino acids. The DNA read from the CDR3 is TGTGCCAGCAGCTTAAAGGGGGGGGCCTCCTACGAG. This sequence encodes CASSLKGGASYE. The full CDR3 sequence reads CASSLKGGASYEAFF.

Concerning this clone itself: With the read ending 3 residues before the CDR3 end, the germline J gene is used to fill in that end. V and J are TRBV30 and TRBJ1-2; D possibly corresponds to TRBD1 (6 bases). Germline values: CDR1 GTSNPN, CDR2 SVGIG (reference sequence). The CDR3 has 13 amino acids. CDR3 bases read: TGTGCCTGGCACCCGGGGGGGCGAGGCGGC. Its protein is CAWHPGGRGG. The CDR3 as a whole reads CAWHPGGRGGYTF.